These T cell receptor beta chains were read from a single sample in a study of regulatory T cells in long-lasting Graves disease. TCRdb itself ran the multiplex PCR reads through MiXCR, one entry per CDR3 protein. Among 500,000 to 700,000 distinct CDR3 sequences listed, approximately 29% were seen once. Sequenced material: peripheral blood mononuclear cells (PBMCs), taken when the disease was refractory, from a patient treated with antithyroid drugs. The receptors come from a female donor with Graves disease. Each CDR3 is given with its conserved first and last residue. D genes are given only for firm matches. Clone size is not always given. Where it is, it says once, few, many or a class for expanded clones.

d_gene | j_gene | len | v_gene | abundance | CDR3nt | CDR3aa
- | TRBJ1-1 | 14 | TRBV11-2 | once | TGTGCCAGCAGCTCACGGGTTGGCAGGGAGCGGGCTTTCTTT | CASSSRVGRERAFF
- | TRBJ1-5 | 14 | TRBV2 | many | TGTGCCAGCAGTGAAGGGGACAACTATCAGCCCCAGCATTTT | CASSEGDNYQPQHF
- | TRBJ1-6 | 14 | TRBV5-6 | few | TGTGCCAGCAGCGTTGGTGGCAGCCATTCACCCCTCCACTTT | CASSVGGSHSPLHF
- | TRBJ2-2 | 15 | TRBV9 | - | TGTGCCAGCAGCGTAGTCACAGCAAACACCGGGGAGCTGTTTTTT | CASSVVTANTGELFF
- | TRBJ1-2 | 16 | TRBV7-6 | - | TGTGCCAGCAGCTTATTATCGGGCACCCAGAAAGGAGGCTACACCTTC | CASSLLSGTQKGGYTF
- | TRBJ1-1 | 14 | TRBV5-1 | - | TGCGCCAGCAGCTATGGTTCCCGAAACACTGAAGCTTTCTTT | CASSYGSRNTEAFF
- | TRBJ2-7 | 15 | TRBV10-3 | once | TGTGCCATCAGTGAGTCCGGGCAGGGGTCCTACGAGCAGTACTTC | CAISESGQGSYEQYF
TRBD1 | TRBJ2-1 | 16 | TRBV13 | few | TGTGCCAGCAGCTTAGAAGACAGGGGGTCCTACAATGAGCAGTTCTTC | CASSLEDRGSYNEQFF
- | TRBJ2-7 | 15 | TRBV28 | - | TGTGCCAGCAGTCCGTCTCAAAGGCTATTGGGGGGGCAGTACTTC | CASSPSQRLLGGQYF
- | TRBJ2-5 | 13 | TRBV10-3 | few | TGTGCCAGCACGTCAGGCGAACAAGAGACCCAGTACTTC | CASTSGEQETQYF
- | TRBJ1-6 | 15 | TRBV20-1 | - | TGCAGTGCTAGAGCACCGGGTTCCTATAATTCACCCCTCCACTTT | CSARAPGSYNSPLHF
- | TRBJ1-1 | 13 | TRBV29-1 | few | TGCAGCGTTCATGGCACCCGTCTATCTGAAGCTTTCTTT | CSVHGTRLSEAFF
- | TRBJ2-7 | 14 | TRBV11-1 | few | TGTGCCAGCAGCTTGGGCGGGACAGAACGCGAGCAGTACTTC | CASSLGGTEREQYF
TRBD2 | TRBJ2-7 | 15 | TRBV6-5 | - | TGTGCCAGCAGTTTGGGGACTAGCGGGACCCACGAGCAGTACTTC | CASSLGTSGTHEQYF
TRBD1 | TRBJ2-4 | 14 | TRBV2 | - | TGTGCCAGCAGTGAGTACAGGGGGCAGGACATTCAGTACTTC | CASSEYRGQDIQYF
TRBD2 | TRBJ2-7 | 13 | TRBV3-1 | few | TGTGCCAGCAGCCAAGAACTAGCGGACGAGCAGTACTTC | CASSQELADEQYF
TRBD2 | TRBJ2-7 | 10 | TRBV29-1 | few | TGCAGCGTTGAGCGGGGGGCGCAGTACTTC | CSVERGAQYF
TRBD2 | TRBJ2-7 | 16 | TRBV9 | - | TGTGCCAGCAGCACAGGGACTAGCGGAGCTGTCTACGAGCAGTACTTC | CASSTGTSGAVYEQYF
TRBD1 | TRBJ1-6 | 18 | TRBV28 | - | TGTGCCAGCAGTACCAGGACAGGGGGCCCAATCTATAATTCACCCCTCCACTTT | CASSTRTGGPIYNSPLHF
- | TRBJ1-2 | 14 | TRBV6-1 | few | TGTGCCAGCAGTCGGTCGGGGCAGGGCGGCGGCTACACCTTC | CASSRSGQGGGYTF
- | TRBJ2-7 | 17 | TRBV6-1 | many | TGTGCCAGCAGTCGACTTGGGGACCCTACAATGGGCTACGAGCAGTACTTC | CASSRLGDPTMGYEQYF
- | TRBJ2-5 | 14 | TRBV2 | many | TGTGCCAGCTCCGACCCCGGAGGGCCTACGGGTCAGTACTTC | CASSDPGGPTGQYF
- | TRBJ1-1 | 13 | TRBV7-2 | - | TGTGCCAGCAGCTTCCAGACCTATGGGGAAGCTTTCTTT | CASSFQTYGEAFF
TRBD2 | TRBJ2-2 | 17 | TRBV2 | many | TGTGCCAGCTCACCTAGCGGGAGTGGAATGCTGACCGGGGAGCTGTTTTTT | CASSPSGSGMLTGELFF
- | TRBJ2-5 | 12 | TRBV29-1 | - | TGCAGCGTTGCGGCAAGCCAAGAGACCCAGTACTTC | CSVAASQETQYF
- | TRBJ2-7 | 13 | TRBV27 | - | TGTGCCAGCAGTTTATCCAGATACTACGAGCAGTACTTC | CASSLSRYYEQYF
- | TRBJ1-4 | 15 | TRBV19 | few | TGTGCCAGTAGTATAGATGGGGGAAGGTCGGAAAAACTGTTTTTT | CASSIDGGRSEKLFF
- | TRBJ2-2 | 14 | TRBV19 | few | TGTGCCAGTAGTATTCAGGAGAGGGCCGGGGAGCTGTTTTTT | CASSIQERAGELFF
- | TRBJ1-4 | 16 | TRBV28 | few | TGTGCCAGCAGTCTTCTTCCCCAGAGTCCCCTCGAAAAACTGTTTTTT | CASSLLPQSPLEKLFF
TRBD2 | TRBJ2-4 | 16 | TRBV18 | - | TGTGCCAGCTCACCGACTAGCGGGACCTCCAAAAACATTCAGTACTTC | CASSPTSGTSKNIQYF
- | TRBJ2-7 | 14 | TRBV20-1 | few | TGCAGTGCTCTTTTTGGACAGTCCTCCTACGAGCAGTACTTC | CSALFGQSSYEQYF
TRBD1 | TRBJ1-2 | 18 | TRBV6-5 | - | TGTGCCAGCAGTTACTCTGGGCCCGGGACAGGCGAGAACTATGGCTACACCTTC | CASSYSGPGTGENYGYTF
TRBD1 | TRBJ1-4 | 15 | TRBV6-2/TRBV6-3 | - | TGTGCCAGCAGGCCCGACAGGGGGCCGAGTGAAAAACTGTTTTTT | CASRPDRGPSEKLFF
- | TRBJ1-2 | 12 | TRBV7-9 | - | TGTGCCAGCAGCTCGGGAGCAGAGGGCTACACCTTC | CASSSGAEGYTF
- | TRBJ2-5 | 14 | TRBV7-2 | - | TGTGCCAGCAGCTTAGCTTCTACGTGGGAGACCCAGTACTTC | CASSLASTWETQYF
- | TRBJ2-7 | 13 | TRBV14 | - | TGTGCCAGCAGCCATGCCGGGGCCTACGAGCAGTACTTC | CASSHAGAYEQYF
TRBD1 | TRBJ1-2 | 18 | TRBV12-3/TRBV12-4 | many | TGTGCCAGCAGTTTAGGCCGCCTTGGGGGACAGGGGAACTATGGCTACACCTTC | CASSLGRLGGQGNYGYTF
TRBD1 | TRBJ1-1 | 14 | TRBV2 | few | TGTGCCAGCAGTCCTTATCGACAGGGATCTGAAGCTTTCTTT | CASSPYRQGSEAFF
- | TRBJ1-1 | 13 | TRBV28 | many | TGTGCCACCCACTCCCGGGCCTTTGCTGAAGCTTTCTTT | CATHSRAFAEAFF
- | TRBJ1-2 | 11 | TRBV28 | many | TGTGCCAGCGGAAAATTCTATGGCTACACCTTC | CASGKFYGYTF